This T cell receptor beta chain emerged from a study of blood T cells in healthy people across ages. From germline, CDR1 is DFQATT and CDR2 SNEGSKA (reference sequence). Trimming stripped 2 bases from V and 0 bases from J, with 10 bases between. This CDR3 is 14 amino acids long. It was with a sample-barcoded 5' primer and a J-beta primer mix that a second PCR of roughly 6 to 12 cycles was run. One entry per CDR3 protein results from TCRdb running MiXCR on the 5' RACE reads. This sample carries 1.5 million or so distinct CDR3 sequences, roughly 43% of them seen once, and the ten largest clones take around 4%. This clonotype has just a few counts.

V gene TRBV20-1 combines with J gene TRBJ2-5; D is perhaps TRBD1 (5 bases). The specimen was blood. The TCR originated in a woman between 18 and 30 years old in good health. CDR3 region: CSARNRHNQETQYF. CDR3 in DNA: TGCAGTGCTAGAAACAGGCATAACCAAGAGACCCAGTACTTC.